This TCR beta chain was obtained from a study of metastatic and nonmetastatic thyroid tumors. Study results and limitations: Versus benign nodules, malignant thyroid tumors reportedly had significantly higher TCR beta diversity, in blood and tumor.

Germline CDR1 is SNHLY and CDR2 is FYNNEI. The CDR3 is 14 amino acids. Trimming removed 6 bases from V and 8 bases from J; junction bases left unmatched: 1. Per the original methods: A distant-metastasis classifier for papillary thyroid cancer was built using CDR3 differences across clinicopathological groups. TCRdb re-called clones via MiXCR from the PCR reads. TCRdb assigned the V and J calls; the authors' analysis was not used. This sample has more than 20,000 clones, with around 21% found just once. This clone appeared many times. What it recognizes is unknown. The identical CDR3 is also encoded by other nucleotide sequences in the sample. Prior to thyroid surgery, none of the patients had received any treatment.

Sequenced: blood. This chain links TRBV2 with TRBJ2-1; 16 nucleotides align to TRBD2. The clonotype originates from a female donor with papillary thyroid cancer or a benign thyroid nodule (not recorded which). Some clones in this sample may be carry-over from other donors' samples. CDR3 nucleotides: TGTGCCAGCAGGGGGACTAGCGGGAGGGATGAGCAGTTCTTC. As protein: CASRGTSGRDEQFF.